This T cell receptor (beta chain) is drawn from a study of OX40 agonist ivuxolimab in advanced cancers. Study as a whole: Six ivuxolimab dose levels, 0.01 to 10 mg/kg, were given intravenously every 2 weeks. The eligibility criteria allowed prior anti-PD-1, anti-PD-L1 or anti-CTLA-4 therapy, and about 40% had some. Hepatocellular carcinoma, melanoma, renal cell or head and neck cancer affected the dose-escalation patients. Study outcomes and limitations: Both blood CD4+ and CD8+ T cells showed clonal growth by week 6 at 0.1 to 3.0 mg/kg.

This CDR3 is built from 14 residues. V dropped 5 bases and J dropped 7; count of bases not matched to a gene: 7. In germline, CDR1 is SGHTA, CDR2 FQGNSA. On this clone itself: Its target is not known.

Produced via immunoSEQ multiplex PCR; TCRdb's table is partial and in-frame only. This sample yields 150,000 to 180,000 clones, of which 85% to 95% are seen a single time; 0.3% to 0.35% belongs to the top ten. The TCR comes from an adult with an advanced solid tumor such as melanoma, head and neck, liver or kidney cancer. V gene TRBV7-2 combines with J gene TRBJ1-5; the match to TRBD1 covers 8 bases. This material consisted of CD4+ or CD8+ T cells sorted from blood, taken in a trial of the OX40 agonist ivuxolimab. The CDR3 nucleotides are TGTGCCAGCAGCCCCGTACAGGGGGGGCAGCCCCAGCATTTT. Translation: CASSPVQGGQPQHF.